This entry describes one T cell receptor (beta chain). This record belongs to a study of blood T cells in healthy people across ages. Turning to the study itself: Per every two T cells, about one barcoded beta molecule was captured by template switching.

A J-beta primer mix and a sample-barcoded 5' primer were used in a second PCR of roughly 6 to 11 cycles. In TCRdb, the 5' RACE reads were re-called with MiXCR into one record per CDR3 protein. The table includes approximately 830,000 distinct CDR3 sequences, less than 80% detected once. The CDR3 spans 18 residues. Trimming removed 6 bases from V and 2 bases from J; junction bases left unmatched: 11. Germline V lookup: CDR1 LGHDT, CDR2 YNNKEL (reference sequence). The chain joins TRBV3-1 to TRBJ2-1; the match to TRBD2 covers 12 bases. The sample was blood. The clonotype was recovered from a man aged 25-45 years in good health. CDR3 sequence: CASRGTSGGLTAYNEQFF. Written as DNA, the CDR3 is TGTGCCAGCAGGGGTACTAGCGGGGGGCTTACAGCCTACAATGAGCAGTTCTTC.